A single T cell receptor (beta chain) is shown here with its context. Its antigen is not known. Per germline, CDR1 LNHDA and CDR2 SQIVND (reference sequence). The CDR3 has 14 residues. Trimming removed 9 bases at V and 1 base at J, with 15 bases between. The data derive from a study of T cell repertoires in cytomegalovirus infection. Study summary: HLA-B-restricted CMV epitopes that are well studied were used alongside recently identified HLA-C-restricted ones. Through public TCR beta signatures, both CMV infection and matching HLA type were indicated.

Study-level points and caveats: CMV carriers with the relevant HLA were identified by cumulative public TCR beta family frequency. There were HLA-C-restricted CMV-specific TCR beta clonotypes dominating the ex vivo response.

Each CDR3 protein gets one entry after TCRdb re-called the reads with MiXCR. The profile shows roughly 340,000 distinct CDR3 sequences, roughly 29% of them singletons. The clonotype was recovered from a human donor in good health (CMV status not recorded). Some clones in this sample may be carry-over from other donors' samples. This chain joins TRBV19 and TRBJ1-1; tentatively, D is TRBD1 (5 bases). Sequencing was performed on cultured PBMCs, taken from culture after CMV antigen stimulation. CDR3 loop: CASALQATNTEAFF. The CDR3 nucleotides read TGTGCCAGCGCACTACAGGCGACGAACACTGAAGCTTTCTTT.